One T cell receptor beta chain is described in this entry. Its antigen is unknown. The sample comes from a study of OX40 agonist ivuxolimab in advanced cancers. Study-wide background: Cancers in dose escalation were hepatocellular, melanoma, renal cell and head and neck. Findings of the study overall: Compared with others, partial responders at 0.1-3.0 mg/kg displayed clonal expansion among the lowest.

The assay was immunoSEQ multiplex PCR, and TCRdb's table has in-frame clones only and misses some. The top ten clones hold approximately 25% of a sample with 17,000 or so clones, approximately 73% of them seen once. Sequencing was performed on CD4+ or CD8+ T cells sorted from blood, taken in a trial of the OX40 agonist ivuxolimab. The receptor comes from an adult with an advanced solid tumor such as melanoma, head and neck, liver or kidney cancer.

In DNA, the CDR3 is TGTGCCAGCAGCTTAGGATCTAGTAATAGCGGAAGCGGTCCAGATACGCAGTATTTT. Residues: CASSLGSSNSGSGPDTQYF. This chain uses TRBV7-6 with TRBJ2-3, with D possibly matching TRBD2 (6 bases). Trimming took 1 base from V and 4 from J, leaving 24 bases between them. The CDR3 consists of 19 residues. CDR1 SGHVS and CDR2 FNYEAQ come from the germline V gene.